One sample yielded the 29 T cell receptor beta chains listed below, sequenced in a study of tissue T cells after allogeneic stem cell transplantation. Time point here: mouse harvest day 7 after allogeneic transplant. Each mouse received 10^7 T-cell-depleted marrow cells plus 10^6 splenic CD5+ T cells by tail vein. TCRdb's table, derived via immunoSEQ multiplex PCR, lists solely in-frame clones and lacks some. The sample includes almost 6,000 clones, less than 50% of them seen just once. Sequencing input: gut tissue. Receptors were obtained from a female BALB/c mouse given C57BL/6 T cells with graft-versus-host disease after an allogeneic hematopoietic cell transplant.

As for this clone: Mouse gene names apply. The CDR3 is cut off 1 residue early in the read; its end comes from the germline J gene. V and J are TRBV26 and TRBJ2-5, with D perhaps TRBD1 or TRBD2 (5 bases each). Germline lookup yields CDR1 KGHPV and CDR2 FQNQEV (reference sequence). Trimming cost V 1 base and J 3 bases, with 8 bases left between them. The CDR3 spans 14 residues. This chain's CDR3 is CASSLFGAQDTQYF. The DNA read from the CDR3 is TGTGCCAGCAGTCTGTTTGGGGCGCAAGACACCCAGTAC. The full variable domain, rest sourced from reference TRBV26 and TRBJ2-5, is NSKVIQTPRYLVKGQGQKAKMRCIPEKGHPVVFWYQQNKNNEFKFLINFQNQEVLQQIDMTEKRFSAECPSNSPCSLEIQSSEAGDSALYLCASSLFGAQDTQYFGPGTRLLVL.

Concerning this clone: Mouse germline and gene names are used. The read ends 1 residue early relative to the CDR3; the germline J gene fills the gap. The chain combines TRBV13-3 with TRBJ2-5, with D possibly being TRBD1 (6 bases). V lost 3 bases and J 5 bases, leaving 10 bases between the germline ends. The V gene's germline CDR1 is NNHDY and CDR2 SYVADS. This CDR3 is built from 13 residues. CDR3 in amino acids: CASSASRGDTQYF. The sequenced part of the CDR3 DNA is TGTGCCAGCAGTGCCAGCAGGGGAGACACCCAGTAC.

As to this clone: Genes and germline are mouse. The read falls 1 residue short of the CDR3 end, and the missing part is taken from the germline J gene. The J gene is TRBJ2-4, the V gene TRBV15; 10 nucleotides align to TRBD2. In germline, CDR1 is SGHND, CDR2 FRSKSL. This CDR3 comprises 13 residues. The junction had 3 bases not matched to a gene; V was cut back by 7 bases and J by 5 bases. CDR3 protein: CASTWGGGNTLYF. The part of the CDR3 DNA that was read is TGTGCCAGCACCTGGGGGGGCGGAAACACCTTGTAC.

Details on this clone: These gene names are mouse names. The part of the CDR3 DNA that was read is TGTGCCAGCAGTTTCGGGGGGGGGCGCTATCAAAACACCTTGTAC. This gives the protein CASSFGGGRYQNTLY. The entire CDR3 protein is CASSFGGGRYQNTLYF. The chain joins TRBV14 to TRBJ2-4; 8 nucleotides agree with TRBD2. The read gets to within 1 residue of the CDR3 end, and the germline J gene fills in the rest. The germline V gene has CDR1 SGHDT and CDR2 FRDEAV. V dropped 1 base and J dropped 2; count of bases not matched to a gene: 6. The length of the CDR3 is 16 residues.

As for this clone: The gene symbols are mouse symbols. Read coverage stops 1 residue before the CDR3 terminus; the germline J gene supplies the remainder. V is TRBV26 and J is TRBJ2-5, with 9 bases identical to TRBD1. Germline assignment: CDR1 KGHPV and CDR2 FQNQEV (reference sequence). Germline trimming cut 5 bases from V and 6 bases from J; bases unmatched to any gene: 3. The CDR3 is 13 amino acids. CDR3 amino acids: CASSLTGGDTQYF. Partial CDR3 DNA: TGTGCCAGCAGTTTGACAGGGGGGGACACCCAGTAC.

As to this clone: Gene names and germline match the mouse. The read comes to an end 1 residue before the CDR3 does, leaving the germline J gene to fill in the end. This chain joins TRBV3 and TRBJ2-1, with 10 bases identical to TRBD2. Germline V gives CDR1 SNHLY, CDR2 FYNGKV (reference sequence). The CDR3 length is 14 residues. After removal of 4 bases from V and 7 bases from J, the junction contained 4 bases not matched to a gene. The DNA read from the CDR3 is TGTGCCAGCAGCTCTGGGGGGGCGAGGGCTGAGCAGTTC. Translation: CASSSGGARAEQF. The whole CDR3 sequence is CASSSGGARAEQFF.

Concerning this clone: Gene names and germline refer to mouse. From the germline J gene comes the end of the CDR3, since the read stops 1 residue before it. The chain combines TRBV13-1 with TRBJ2-7; TRBD1 or TRBD2 may be the D gene (5 bases each). Germline values: CDR1 NSHNY, CDR2 SYGAGN. The CDR3 consists of 14 residues. V lost 0 bases, J lost 0 bases, and 7 bases lay in between. CDR3 sequence: CASSDAGVSYEQYF. Incomplete CDR3 DNA: TGTGCCAGCAGTGATGCGGGGGTCTCCTATGAACAGTAC.

Concerning this clone: Gene names denote mouse genes. The read gets to within 1 residue of the CDR3 end, and the germline J gene fills in the rest. The V and J genes are TRBV23 and TRBJ2-5; no DNA check was done on the table's D call, TRBD1. Germline V gene data show CDR1 as KGHTA and CDR2 as FQNQQP. CDR3 length: 14 amino acids. The CDR3 sequence: CSSSYRVNQDTQYF. The sequenced CDR3 bases are TGCTCCAGCAGCTACAGGGTTAACCAAGACACCCAGTAC.

This clone was seen just once. The gene symbols are mouse symbols. The read halts 1 residue ahead of the CDR3 end, with the missing end drawn from the germline J gene. This chain connects TRBV13-3 to TRBJ1-2; the D gene is possibly TRBD1 (5 bases). The CDR3 is 15 amino acids. The V and J ends lost 1 base and 0 bases respectively, with 10 bases between them. Looked up from germline, CDR1 is NNHDY and CDR2 is SYVADS. The CDR3 bases that were read are TGTGCCAGCAGTGATAACGGGGGTGCAAACTCCGACTACACC. Its protein product is CASSDNGGANSDYT. The complete CDR3 protein is CASSDNGGANSDYTF.

In regard to this clone: The listed genes are named as in mouse. The sequence runs out 1 residue before the end of the CDR3; the remainder is reconstructed from the germline J gene. This chain connects TRBV26 to TRBJ1-2; the D gene is possibly TRBD1 (6 bases). The CDR3 is 14 residues long. Trimming took 1 base from V and 4 from J, leaving 10 bases between them. Germline CDR1 reads KGHPV; CDR2 reads FQNQEV (reference sequence). CDR3 DNA (partial): TGTGCCAGCAGTCTGTGGGGGGCTGGCTCCGACTACACC. Its translation is CASSLWGAGSDYT. The whole CDR3 protein reads CASSLWGAGSDYTF.

Of note for this clone: Mouse germline and gene names are used. The read ends 1 residue early relative to the CDR3; the germline J gene fills the gap. This chain connects TRBV20 to TRBJ2-3; TRBD2 matches at 8 bases. The germline CDR1 and CDR2 sequences are GFQATS and STVNSAI. V shed 0 bases and J 1 base; nucleotides not matched to a gene: 6. CDR3 length equals 16 residues. CDR3 sequence: CGARDWGARGAETLYF. The sequenced part of the CDR3 DNA is TGTGGTGCTAGGGACTGGGGGGCGCGCGGTGCAGAAACGCTGTAT.

About this clone itself: Gene names are the mouse ones. The CDR3 end falls 1 residue outside the read, so it is completed with the germline J gene. This chain links TRBV16 with TRBJ2-4; D remains unclear. The CDR3 extends over 12 amino acids. V was trimmed by 4 bases and J by 0 bases, leaving 2 bases between them. Germline CDR1 and CDR2: SGHSA and FRNQAP. The CDR3 is CASSSSQNTLYF. CDR3 bases read: TGTGCAAGCAGCTCTAGTCAAAACACCTTGTAC. Full variable domain (remainder filled in from reference TRBV16 and TRBJ2-4): NAGVIQTPRHKVTGKGQEATLWCEPISGHSAVFWYRQTIVQGLEFLTYFRNQAPIDDSGMPKERFSAQMPNQSHSTLKIQSTQPQDSAVYLCASSSSQNTLYFGAGTRLSVL.

This clone was seen only a few times. The gene symbols are mouse symbols. The observed sequence ends 1 residue before the CDR3 terminus, with the missing tail filled in from the germline J gene. The chain employs TRBV31 and TRBJ2-1; D is unresolved. CDR3 size: 12 residues. V was trimmed by 3 bases and J by 0 bases, leaving 3 bases between them. Germline CDR1 is GKSSPN and CDR2 is SITVG. CDR3: CAWSNNYAEQFF. Partial CDR3 DNA: TGTGCCTGGAGCAATAACTATGCTGAGCAGTTC.

Within the sample, this clone is medium-sized. Germline and genes: mouse. The read comes to an end 1 residue before the CDR3 does, leaving the germline J gene to fill in the end. The J gene is TRBJ2-7, the V gene TRBV16; the match to TRBD2 covers 8 bases. V shed 6 bases and J 6 bases; nucleotides not matched to a gene: 7. Germline V gene sequence: CDR1 SGHSA, CDR2 FRNQAP. The CDR3 runs 13 residues. CDR3 amino acids: CASSGTGRGEQYF. The sequenced CDR3 bases are TGTGCAAGCAGTGGGACTGGAAGGGGTGAACAGTAC.

A note on this clone: Mouse germline and gene names are used. The observed sequence ends 1 residue before the CDR3 terminus, with the missing tail filled in from the germline J gene. This chain links TRBV2 with TRBJ2-5; 9 bases fit TRBD2. V gave up 3 bases and J gave up 3 bases; unmatched junction bases: 1. CDR3 size: 14 residues. Germline CDR1 reads LGHNA; CDR2 reads YSYQKL. CDR3 DNA (partial): TGTGCCAGCAGCCAGGACTGGGGACAAGACACCCAGTAC. Translation gives CASSQDWGQDTQY. The full CDR3 protein reads CASSQDWGQDTQYF.

On this clone: All gene names here are mouse names. CDR3 loop: CASSLGTGTEVFF. The CDR3 DNA, read in part, is TGTGCCAGCAGTTTGGGGACAGGGACAGAAGTCTTC. The chain carries TRBV15 and TRBJ1-1; TRBD1 matches at 9 bases. The CDR3 end falls 1 residue outside the read, so it is completed with the germline J gene. The germline CDR1 and CDR2 sequences are SGHND and FRSKSL. CDR3 length: 13 residues. V lost 3 bases, J lost 5 bases, and 1 base stayed unmatched.

Concerning this clone itself: Mouse names are used for the genes. The CDR3 is cut off 1 residue early in the read; its end comes from the germline J gene. The rearrangement uses TRBV29 and TRBJ2-3; perhaps TRBD1 as D (5 bases). Germline V gene data show CDR1 as MSHET and CDR2 as SYDVDS. The V and J ends lost 8 bases and 0 bases respectively, with 9 bases between them. The CDR3 contains 13 residues. The CDR3 DNA, read in part, is TGTGCTAGCTCCGAGGGGAGTGCAGAAACGCTGTAT. It specifies CASSEGSAETLY. The full CDR3 protein reads CASSEGSAETLYF.

About this clone itself: Here the gene names and germline are mouse. The observed sequence ends 1 residue before the CDR3 terminus, with the missing tail filled in from the germline J gene. This chain connects TRBV26 to TRBJ1-3; 8 bases are shared with TRBD1. V was pared by 4 bases and J by 2 bases, with 4 bases of the junction left unmatched. From germline, CDR1 is KGHPV and CDR2 FQNQEV (reference sequence). This CDR3 is built from 15 residues. CDR3: CASSPDRATGNTLYF. CDR3 DNA (partial): TGTGCCAGCAGTCCGGACAGGGCAACTGGAAATACGCTCTAT.

This clone appeared a few times. Gene and germline names: mouse. The read ends 1 residue early relative to the CDR3; the germline J gene fills the gap. This sequence joins TRBV13-1 and TRBJ2-3, with D uncertain. Germline assignment: CDR1 NSHNY and CDR2 SYGAGN. V lost 2 bases to trimming and J lost 0 bases, with 7 bases between them. CDR3 length: 14 amino acids. This CDR3 reads CASSDQSSAETLYF. The DNA read from the CDR3 is TGTGCCAGCAGTGACCAATCTAGTGCAGAAACGCTGTAT.

This clone was counted between two and nine times. All gene names here are mouse names. The read comes to an end 1 residue before the CDR3 does, leaving the germline J gene to fill in the end. The chain links TRBV26 to TRBJ2-3; no clear D gene. The germline V gene encodes CDR1 KGHPV and CDR2 FQNQEV (reference sequence). Trimming took 4 bases from V and 0 from J, leaving 8 bases between them. The CDR3 has 14 residues. Partial CDR3 DNA: TGTGCCAGCAGTCATACAGCTAGTGCAGAAACGCTGTAT. This encodes CASSHTASAETLY. The whole CDR3 sequence is CASSHTASAETLYF.

To note about this clone: Gene names refer to mouse genes. The CDR3 extends 1 residue past the end of the read, so its final part is completed from the germline J gene. V gene TRBV12-2 combines with J gene TRBJ2-4; 11 bases align to TRBD2. The length of the CDR3 is 15 residues. Trimming at V came to 1 base and at J to 3 bases, leaving 2 bases not matched to a gene. In germline, CDR1 is SGHLS, CDR2 HYDKME. The sequenced CDR3 bases are TGTGCCAGCTCTCTGGGACTGGGGGTACAAAACACCTTGTAC. Its translation: CASSLGLGVQNTLY. The whole CDR3 region reads CASSLGLGVQNTLYF. The variable domain in full, with the rest retrieved from reference TRBV12-2 and TRBJ2-4, is NSGVVQSPRYIIKGKGERSILKCIPISGHLSVAWYQQTQGQELKFFIQHYDKMERDKGNLPSRFSVQQFDDYHSEMNMSALELEDSAVYFCASSLGLGVQNTLYFGAGTRLSVL.

To note about this clone: Mouse gene names and germline throughout. The read halts 1 residue ahead of the CDR3 end, with the missing end drawn from the germline J gene. The chain uses TRBV31 and TRBJ2-7, with D unresolved. CDR1 and CDR2 (germline): GKSSPN, SITVG. V lost 0 bases to trimming and J lost 0 bases, with 9 bases between them. CDR3 length equals 14 residues. Partial CDR3 DNA: TGTGCCTGGAGTCTAGGGTGGGACTCCTATGAACAGTAC. Translating gives CAWSLGWDSYEQY. The full CDR3 sequence reads CAWSLGWDSYEQYF.

This clone was seen a few times. Each gene name is a mouse one. Read sequence stops 1 residue before the CDR3 end, and the germline J gene provides the missing end. V usage is TRBV26 and J usage is TRBJ2-7; TRBD1 matches 7 bases. CDR3 size: 13 residues. Losses at the gene ends were 3 bases for V and 2 bases for J; bases not matched to a gene: 1. Germline V gene lookup returns CDR1 KGHPV and CDR2 FQNQEV (reference sequence). The CDR3 is CASSLQGAYEQYF. CDR3 DNA (partial): TGTGCCAGCAGTCTCCAGGGGGCCTATGAACAGTAC.

Regarding this clone: These gene names are mouse names. The read ends 1 residue before the CDR3 terminus; that terminus is restored from the germline J gene. The gene calls are TRBV23 and TRBJ2-4; no check of the table's D call, TRBD2, against the DNA was made. The CDR3 is 15 amino acids. Germline loops: CDR1 KGHTA, CDR2 FQNQQP. The CDR3 spells CSSSQNWGSQNTLYF. Partial CDR3 DNA: TGCTCCAGCAGTCAAAACTGGGGAAGTCAAAACACCTTGTAC.

Points on this clone: A junction end diverges from the germline sequence, so it may reflect a read error. Genes and germline come from the mouse. The CDR3 end lies 1 residue beyond the end of the read and is filled in from the germline J gene. This chain joins TRBV13-2 and TRBJ2-1; the match to TRBD2 covers 14 bases. The germline V gene encodes CDR1 NNHNN and CDR2 SYGAGS (reference sequence). The CDR3 runs 17 residues. CDR3 amino acids: CANGERGLGGRYAEQFF. The CDR3 DNA, read in part, is TGTGCCAACGGTGAGAGGGGACTGGGGGGGCGATATGCTGAGCAGTTC.

About this clone itself: Mouse names are used for the genes. The read finishes 1 residue shy of the CDR3 end, and the germline J gene is used to complete it. This chain joins TRBV29 and TRBJ2-7, with D perhaps given as TRBD1 or TRBD2 (6 bases each). V was shortened by 0 bases and J by 6 bases, with 12 bases between the two germline ends. From germline, CDR1 is MSHET and CDR2 SYDVDS. There are 14 residues in the CDR3. Partial CDR3 DNA: TGTGCTAGCAGTTTATCGATGGGGGCTGGTGAACAGTAC. Amino acid sequence: CASSLSMGAGEQY. The whole CDR3 protein reads CASSLSMGAGEQYF. Full variable domain (missing parts from reference TRBV29 and TRBJ2-7): DMKVTQMPRYLIKRMGENVLLECGQDMSHETMYWYRQDPGLGLQLIYISYDVDSNSEGDIPKGYRVSRKKREHFSLILDSAKTNQTSVYFCASSLSMGAGEQYFGPGTRLTVL.

In the case of this clone: The gene names given are mouse names. The read falls 1 residue short of the CDR3 end, and the missing part is taken from the germline J gene. This rearrangement joins TRBV14 to TRBJ2-5; 7 bases match TRBD1. Germline assignment: CDR1 SGHDT and CDR2 FRDEAV. The CDR3 sequence is 13 residues long. V trimming: 2 bases; J trimming: 6 bases; junction bases outside the gene matches: 3. The CDR3 DNA, read in part, is TGTGCCAGCAGTTTTGGCAGGGGGGACACCCAGTAC. Amino acids: CASSFGRGDTQY. The whole CDR3 sequence reads CASSFGRGDTQYF.

Notes on this clone: Germline and genes here are mouse. Read coverage stops 1 residue before the CDR3 terminus; the germline J gene supplies the remainder. The rearrangement links TRBV15 to TRBJ1-1, with TRBD1 matching over 8 bases. The junction had 7 bases not matched to a gene; V was cut back by 6 bases and J by 1 base. Germline CDR1 is SGHND and CDR2 is FRSKSL. The CDR3 has 15 amino acids. CDR3: CASSGQGGLNTEVFF. The sequenced CDR3 bases are TGTGCCAGCAGCGGACAGGGAGGATTAAACACAGAAGTCTTC.

As to this clone: The gene symbols are mouse symbols. The CDR3 goes on 1 residue after the read ends, and that part is filled in from the germline J gene. The V call is TRBV31, the J call TRBJ1-2; 9 positions agree with TRBD1. Trimming took 0 bases from V and 5 from J; bases not matched to a gene: 1. This CDR3 contains 13 residues. Germline assignment: CDR1 GKSSPN and CDR2 SITVG. Here the CDR3 reads CAWSLGQGSDYTF. The CDR3 bases that were read are TGTGCCTGGAGTCTAGGACAGGGGTCCGACTACACC.